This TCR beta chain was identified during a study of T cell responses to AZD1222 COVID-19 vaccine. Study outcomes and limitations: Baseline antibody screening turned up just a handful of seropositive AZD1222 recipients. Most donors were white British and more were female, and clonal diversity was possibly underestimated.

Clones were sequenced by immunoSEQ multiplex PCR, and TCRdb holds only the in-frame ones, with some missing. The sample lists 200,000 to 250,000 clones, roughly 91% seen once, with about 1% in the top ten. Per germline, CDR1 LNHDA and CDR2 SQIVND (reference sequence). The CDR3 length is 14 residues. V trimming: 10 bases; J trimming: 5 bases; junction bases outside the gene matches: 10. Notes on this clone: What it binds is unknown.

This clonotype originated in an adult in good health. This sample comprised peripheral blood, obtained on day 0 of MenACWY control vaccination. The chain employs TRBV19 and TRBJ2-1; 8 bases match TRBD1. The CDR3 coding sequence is TGTGCCACCATCCAAGACAGGGGCCACAATGAGCAGTTCTTC. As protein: CATIQDRGHNEQFF. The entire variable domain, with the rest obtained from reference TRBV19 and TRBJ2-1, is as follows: DGGITQSPKYLFRKEGQNVTLSCEQNLNHDAMYWYRQDPGQGLRLIYYSQIVNDFQKGDIAEGYSVSREKKESFPLTVTSAQKNPTAFYLCATIQDRGHNEQFFGPGTRLTVL.